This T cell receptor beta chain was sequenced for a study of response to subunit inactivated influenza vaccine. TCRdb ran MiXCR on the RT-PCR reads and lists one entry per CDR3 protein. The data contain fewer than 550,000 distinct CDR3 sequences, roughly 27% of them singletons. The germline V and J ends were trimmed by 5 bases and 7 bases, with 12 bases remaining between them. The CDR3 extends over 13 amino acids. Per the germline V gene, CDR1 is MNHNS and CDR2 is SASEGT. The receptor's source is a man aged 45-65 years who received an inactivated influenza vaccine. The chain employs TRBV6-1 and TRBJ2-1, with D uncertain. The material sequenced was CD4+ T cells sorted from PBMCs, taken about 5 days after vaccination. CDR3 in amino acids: CASSTGPNNEQFF. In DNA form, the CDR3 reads TGTGCCAGCAGTACCGGCCCGAATAATGAGCAGTTCTTC.